The clone carrying this T cell receptor (beta chain) was picked up many times. Antigen specificity is unknown. V lost 0 bases and J lost 0, with 6 bases in between. This CDR3 is built from 14 residues. Germline V gene lookup returns CDR1 LGHDT and CDR2 YNNKEL (reference sequence). MiXCR, run by TCRdb on the 5' RACE reads, gives a single entry per CDR3 protein. Among around 100,000 distinct CDR3 sequences, 7.5% to 9.5% were seen once, and the ten largest hold 25%. These data originate in a study of T cells after yellow fever vaccination. Study-wide findings and caveats: Once the booster was given, most primary-vaccination clones reappeared, at 95% to 98% for CD4 and roughly 86% for CD8. When the response was secondary, it was weaker but reached its peak faster, day 5 versus 15.

This chain connects TRBV3-1 to TRBJ2-7, with D uncertain. This clonotype was sampled from a young man who received the YFV17D yellow fever vaccine. The sample in question was CD8+ T cells sorted from PBMCs, obtained 45 days after the yellow fever booster vaccination. The chain's CDR3 is CASSQELNSYEQYF. In nucleotides, the CDR3 is TGTGCCAGCAGCCAAGAGCTGAACTCCTACGAGCAGTACTTC.